Listed here is a single TCR beta chain. The sample is drawn from a study of blood T cell repertoires in COVID-19. Study-wide background: Donors in the United States, Italy and Spain gave samples during acute or convalescent COVID-19.

Source study methods: It was from reference gene primer amplification that nucleated cell counts were estimated. Clones were read by immunoSEQ multiplex PCR, and TCRdb kept only the in-frame ones, dropping some. V and J calls and clone size follow that table, whereas D and trimming were derived from the DNA. The sample contains 350,000 to 400,000 clones, roughly 90% of which appear only once. The CDR3 sequence is 12 residues long. Germline V gene sequence: CDR1 MDHEN, CDR2 SYDVKM. V lost 5 bases and J lost 8; bases outside the gene matches: 2. The age range of participants was about 18 to 95 years, with residence in fewer than 25 US areas. In Cohort 3, a recovered donor had either two negative PCRs, clearance, or symptom resolution.

The receptor comes from a woman aged 25 to 39 who had recovered from COVID-19. The chain is built from TRBV28 and TRBJ2-1; TRBD2 aligns across 8 bases. Source material: PBMCs or T cells enriched from blood (not recorded which). CDR3 bases: TGTGCCAGCAGTGCGACTAGCGATGAGCAGTTCTTC. Protein: CASSATSDEQFF.